Each of the 25 T cell receptor beta chains below was sequenced from the same sample in a study of cytomegalovirus exposure and HLA in healthy donors. The PCR ran on 60 Vbeta and 13 Jbeta primers. Produced via immunoSEQ multiplex PCR; TCRdb's table is partial and in-frame only. Among 100,000 to 150,000 clones listed, over 70% were seen once. The sample comprised PBMCs. The receptors originated from a man aged 35 to 55 in good health and CMV-seropositive.

The rearrangement links TRBV2 to TRBJ2-1, with TRBD1 as a possible D gene (6 bases). CDR3 length: 15 amino acids. Trimming took 1 base from V and 4 from J, leaving 11 bases between them. Per the germline V gene, CDR1 is SNHLY and CDR2 is FYNNEI. CDR3 bases: TGTGCCAGCAGTGAAGGGCAGGGACATTACAATGAGCAGTTCTTC. Amino acid sequence: CASSEGQGHYNEQFF.

The rearrangement joins TRBV11-3 to TRBJ2-1; 7 nucleotides align to TRBD2. Trimming cost V 3 bases and J 6 bases; bases outside gene matches: 8. The CDR3 is 15 residues long. The germline gives CDR1 SGHNT, CDR2 YENEEA. This CDR3 is CASSLTGTTVNEQFF. DNA of the CDR3: TGTGCCAGCAGCTTGACCGGGACTACCGTCAATGAGCAGTTCTTC.

This clone was detected only a few times. The gene calls are TRBV6-1 and TRBJ1-4, with D maybe TRBD1 (5 bases). Germline V gene data show CDR1 as MNHNS and CDR2 as SASEGT. There are 15 residues in the CDR3. The V and J ends lost 1 base and 3 bases respectively, with 9 bases between them. In DNA, the CDR3 is TGTGCCAGCAGTGAAGAGGGCAGGGCTAATGAAAAACTGTTTTTT. It encodes CASSEEGRANEKLFF.

This clone has at least ten counts. This chain links TRBV13 with TRBJ2-7; perhaps TRBD1 as D (6 bases). The V gene's germline CDR1 is PRHDT and CDR2 FYEKMQ (reference sequence). V lost 4 bases and J 7 bases, leaving 17 bases between the germline ends. The length of the CDR3 is 14 residues. CDR3 nucleotide sequence: TGTGCCAGCAGCTCCGAGGGGGTTTCTCGGGAGCAGTACTTC. Translated: CASSSEGVSREQYF.

This clone was picked up a small number of times. This rearrangement joins TRBV9 to TRBJ2-2, with a possible D match to TRBD2 (5 bases). CDR3 length: 16 residues. V dropped 2 bases and J dropped 0 bases, with 11 bases sitting between them. Germline values: CDR1 SGDLS, CDR2 YYNGEE. DNA for the CDR3: TGTGCCAGCAGCGTGACTACCTCCCCGAACACCGGGGAGCTGTTTTTT. Translated, it gives CASSVTTSPNTGELFF.

The table lists this clone with a count of one. This sequence joins TRBV5-6 and TRBJ2-5, with 9 positions matching TRBD1. CDR1 is SGHDT, CDR2 YYEEEE, per germline. This CDR3 has 15 residues. Trimming cost V 0 bases and J 2 bases; bases outside gene matches: 2. The CDR3 loop reads CASSLVGQGQETQYF. Here the CDR3 DNA reads TGTGCCAGCAGCTTGGTGGGACAGGGTCAAGAGACCCAGTACTTC.

The genes are TRBV4-3 and TRBJ2-7; 11 bases match TRBD2. After removal of 0 bases from V and 0 bases from J, the junction contained 13 bases not matched to a gene. Germline values: CDR1 LGHNA, CDR2 YSLEER. CDR3 length: 20 amino acids. CDR3 in amino acids: CASSQDDTRGTSGGSYEQYF. The CDR3 DNA reads as TGCGCCAGCAGCCAAGATGATACCAGGGGGACTAGCGGTGGCTCCTACGAGCAGTACTTC.

The chain uses TRBV6-1 and TRBJ2-7, with TRBD1 identical over 9 bases. This CDR3 contains 16 residues. CDR1 MNHNS and CDR2 SASEGT come from the germline V gene. J was trimmed by 3 bases and V by 4 bases; bases with no gene match: 10. In DNA, the CDR3 is TGTGCCAGCAGTGCCTCCGCCGGACAGGGGTTCTACGAGCAGTACTTC. Translation gives CASSASAGQGFYEQYF.

As DNA, the CDR3 is TGTGCCAGCAGCTTAGCGACAGGGGGCTACGGCTACACCTTC. Translated: CASSLATGGYGYTF. V is TRBV7-2 and J is TRBJ1-2; the match to TRBD1 covers 10 bases. Germline CDR1 is SGHTA and CDR2 is FQGNSA. CDR3 length: 14 residues. V lost 0 bases to trimming and J lost 8 bases; unmatched junction nucleotides: 3.

This sequence joins TRBV7-9 and TRBJ2-3; maybe TRBD1 (6 bases). V was pared by 3 bases and J by 2 bases, with 9 bases between. This CDR3 is built from 14 residues. The V gene's germline CDR1 is SEHNR and CDR2 FQNEAQ (reference sequence). The CDR3 loop is CASSLGAVTDTQYF. CDR3 in DNA: TGTGCCAGCAGCTTGGGGGCGGTCACAGATACGCAGTATTTT.

This chain links TRBV6-1 with TRBJ1-3; D possibly corresponds to TRBD1 (6 bases). Per germline, CDR1 MNHNS and CDR2 SASEGT. The CDR3 runs 15 residues. The germline V and J ends were trimmed by 2 bases and 2 bases, with 10 bases remaining between them. CDR3 coding DNA: TGTGCCAGCAGTGAAACGGACAGCACTGGAAACACCATATATTTT. This codes for CASSETDSTGNTIYF.

Of note for this clone: Other DNA variants within this sample encode the same CDR3. This rearrangement joins TRBV5-8 to TRBJ2-3; TRBD1 is a possible D gene (7 bases). Germline CDR1 and CDR2: SGHTS and YDEGEE. Trimming took off 5 bases at V and 14 bases at J, with 15 bases between the two ends. The CDR3 has 11 residues. The CDR3 bases are TGTGCCAGCAGTCCTCGACAGGGACTGTATTTT. Amino acid sequence: CASSPRQGLYF.

The chain carries TRBV7-9 and TRBJ2-2; 8 bases map to TRBD1. The CDR3 covers 13 residues. With V trimmed by 10 bases and J by 2 bases, 3 bases remained unmatched. Germline assignment: CDR1 SEHNR and CDR2 FQNEAQ (reference sequence). The chain's CDR3 is CAKGQANTGELFF. CDR3 nucleotides: TGTGCCAAGGGACAGGCAAACACCGGGGAGCTGTTTTTT.

This sequence joins TRBV19 and TRBJ2-5, with a tentative D call TRBD2 (5 bases). This CDR3 region has 15 residues. Germline V CDR1 and CDR2: LNHDA, SQIVND (reference sequence). V lost 1 base to trimming and J lost 1 base, with 10 bases between them. CDR3 protein: CASSIGSGGQETQYF. The CDR3 DNA follows: TGTGCCAGTAGTATAGGGAGTGGAGGCCAAGAGACCCAGTACTTC.

About this clone: Different DNA sequences within this sample yield the same CDR3. The chain joins TRBV19 to TRBJ2-7; 8 positions agree with TRBD2. This CDR3 region has 14 residues. Trimming took 4 bases from V and 2 from J; bases not matched to a gene: 4. The germline CDR1 and CDR2 sequences are LNHDA and SQIVND (reference sequence). CDR3 region: CASSTPGLAYEQYF. The CDR3 coding sequence is TGTGCCAGTAGTACCCCGGGACTAGCCTACGAGCAGTACTTC. Filled out from reference TRBV19 and TRBJ2-7, the complete variable domain reads DGGITQSPKYLFRKEGQNVTLSCEQNLNHDAMYWYRQDPGQGLRLIYYSQIVNDFQKGDIAEGYSVSREKKESFPLTVTSAQKNPTAFYLCASSTPGLAYEQYFGPGTRLTVT.

This chain uses TRBV5-1 with TRBJ1-2; TRBD1 agrees at 8 bases. Germline lookup yields CDR1 SGHRS and CDR2 YFSETQ. The CDR3 consists of 12 residues. V gave up 4 bases and J gave up 6 bases; unmatched junction bases: 2. CDR3 DNA sequence: TGCGCCAGCAGCGAACAGGGGGATGGCTACACCTTC. Its translation is CASSEQGDGYTF.

CDR3 protein: CASSHGLASTDTQYF. The CDR3 nucleotides are TGTGCCAGCAGCCACGGACTAGCGAGCACAGATACGCAGTATTTT. The chain links TRBV7-2 to TRBJ2-3, with 9 nucleotides matching TRBD2. This CDR3 spans 15 amino acids. Trimming at V came to 5 bases and at J to 0 bases, leaving 3 bases not matched to a gene. The germline V gene encodes CDR1 SGHTA and CDR2 FQGNSA.

V and J are TRBV5-4 and TRBJ1-4; a possible D gene is TRBD1 (6 bases). Trimming removed 4 bases from V and 10 bases from J, with 17 bases in between. Germline lookup yields CDR1 SGHNT and CDR2 YYREEE (reference sequence). This CDR3 has 14 residues. As DNA, the CDR3 is TGTGCCAGCAGCCCAGGGGACCGAGGACGAAAACTGTTTTTT. This gives the protein CASSPGDRGRKLFF.

The rearrangement links TRBV7-6 to TRBJ2-7; 13 bases map to TRBD2. Germline V lookup: CDR1 SGHVS, CDR2 FNYEAQ. This CDR3 contains 20 residues. The ends lost 1 base at V and 1 base at J; junction bases unmatched: 13. CDR3 residues: CASSLVLGLAGHGSSYEQYF. In nucleotides, the CDR3 is TGTGCCAGCAGCTTAGTTCTGGGACTAGCGGGACACGGGAGTTCCTACGAGCAGTACTTC.

This sequence joins TRBV5-1 and TRBJ2-3; 11 nucleotides line up with TRBD2. Germline V gives CDR1 SGHRS, CDR2 YFSETQ. The CDR3 sequence is 16 residues long. Trimming cost V 4 bases and J 0 bases; bases outside gene matches: 4. CDR3 amino acids: CASSPRTSGSTDTQYF. In nucleotides, the CDR3 is TGCGCCAGCAGCCCCAGGACTAGCGGGAGCACAGATACGCAGTATTTT.

The chain links TRBV7-9 to TRBJ1-2, with D possibly TRBD1 on 6 matching bases. Germline V lookup: CDR1 SEHNR, CDR2 FQNEAQ (reference sequence). The CDR3 consists of 13 residues. Trimming took 7 bases from V and 2 from J, leaving 11 bases between them. As DNA, the CDR3 is TGTGCCAGCATCTCGGGGGGCAACTATGGCTACACCTTC. This gives the protein CASISGGNYGYTF.

V usage is TRBV6-1 and J usage is TRBJ2-7, with D maybe TRBD2 (5 bases). Trimming shortened V by 2 bases and J by 2 bases, and 7 bases separated the two germline ends. Germline V gives CDR1 MNHNS, CDR2 SASEGT. The CDR3 length is 13 residues. The CDR3, as DNA: TGTGCCAGCAGTGAATCAGCGGCCTACGAGCAGTACTTC. Translated: CASSESAAYEQYF.

V gene TRBV4-3 combines with J gene TRBJ2-1, with 9 bases fitting TRBD1. This CDR3 spans 15 amino acids. The germline gives CDR1 LGHNA, CDR2 YSLEER. Trimming removed 1 base from V and 5 bases from J; junction bases left unmatched: 3. The CDR3: CASSQAGTGNNEQFF. In DNA form, the CDR3 reads TGCGCCAGCAGCCAAGCCGGGACAGGGAACAATGAGCAGTTCTTC.

The chain joins TRBV7-9 to TRBJ1-1, with D unresolved. In germline, CDR1 is SEHNR, CDR2 FQNEAQ (reference sequence). The ends were cut back, 5 bases at V and 10 bases at J, with 14 bases in the middle. The CDR3 loop spans 12 amino acids. The CDR3 region has the DNA TGTGCCAGCAGCGGGTTGGAGGTCTCAGCTTTCTTT. Its protein product is CASSGLEVSAFF.

CDR3: CASTTGGLATNEKLFF. For the CDR3, the DNA is TGTGCCAGCACCACGGGGGGCTTAGCAACTAATGAAAAACTGTTTTTT. J is TRBJ1-4 and V is TRBV21-1. TRBV21-1 is deemed a pseudogene. CDR3 length: 16 amino acids.